The present T cell receptor (beta chain) was sequenced within a study of T cell repertoires in cytomegalovirus infection. Study summary: Peptides in the study included HLA-C-restricted and HLA-B-restricted CMV epitopes. Both CMV infection and a matching HLA type were indicated by public TCR beta signatures.

Regarding this clonotype: The antigen remains undetermined.

TCRdb reprocessed the reads with MiXCR, giving one entry per CDR3 protein. This table has 700,000 to 850,000 distinct CDR3 sequences, about 30% appearing once. Germline assignment: CDR1 MNHEY and CDR2 SMNVEV (reference sequence). The CDR3 sequence is 14 residues long. Trimming removed 5 bases at V and 1 base at J, with 9 bases between. J is TRBJ2-1 and V is TRBV27; D unresolved. The receptor was isolated from a human donor in good health (CMV status not recorded). Some clones in this sample may be carry-over from other donors' samples. The starting material was cultured CD8+ T cells from PBMCs, obtained from culture after CMV antigen stimulation. Here the CDR3 DNA reads TGTGCCAGCAGTCCGATCGGGTCCTACAATGAGCAGTTCTTC. Its protein product is CASSPIGSYNEQFF.